The 11 T cell receptor beta chains below come from one sample, sequenced in a study of control samples from healthy donors and cancer patients. Sequenced by immunoSEQ multiplex PCR; TCRdb stores in-frame clones only, minus some. The repertoire holds around 30,000 clones, with approximately 93% as singletons. The sample comprised PBMCs. The receptor source for this set is a middle-aged man with colorectal cancer.

Only one count was recorded for this clone. The chain recombines TRBV7-9 with TRBJ1-2; tentative D call: TRBD1 (5 bases). Germline assignment: CDR1 SEHNR and CDR2 FQNEAQ (reference sequence). The V and J ends lost 5 bases and 9 bases respectively, with 22 bases between them. The CDR3 consists of 15 residues. The CDR3 sequence is CASSPWIYGGLSYTF. CDR3 DNA: TGTGCCAGCAGCCCGTGGATATACGGGGGGTTGAGCTACACCTTC.

The chain couples TRBV19 to TRBJ1-6, with 8 bases identical to TRBD1. Germline CDR1 reads LNHDA; CDR2 reads SQIVND (reference sequence). The CDR3 is made up of 15 amino acids. V shed 3 bases and J 6 bases; nucleotides not matched to a gene: 4. CDR3 sequence: CASSIQGAINSPLHF. DNA for the CDR3: TGTGCCAGTAGTATCCAGGGGGCGATTAATTCACCCCTCCACTTT.

This chain links TRBV18 with TRBJ1-5, with D tentatively TRBD1 (5 bases). With 3 bases removed from V and 0 bases from J, the gap between germline ends came to 12 bases. The V gene's germline CDR1 is KGHSH and CDR2 LQKENI. The CDR3 is 16 amino acids. CDR3 DNA: TGTGCCAGCTCACCCAGAGGGACGAATAGCAATCAGCCCCAGCATTTT. Amino acids: CASSPRGTNSNQPQHF.

The CDR3 region is CASSLGQTSYNEQFF. The CDR3 bases are TGCGCCAGCAGCTTGGGTCAGACCTCCTACAATGAGCAGTTCTTC. The rearrangement uses TRBV5-1 and TRBJ2-1; D gene uncertain. CDR1 is SGHRS, CDR2 YFSETQ, per germline. Deletions cut 0 bases from V and 0 bases from J, with 7 bases between. CDR3 size: 15 residues.

The chain couples TRBV5-8 to TRBJ1-2, with 9 bases lining up with TRBD1. This CDR3 contains 16 residues. The junction had 14 bases not matched to a gene; V was cut back by 3 bases and J by 8 bases. Germline CDR1 is SGHTS and CDR2 is YDEGEE. The CDR3, as DNA: TGTGCCAGCAGCTCCGTTGGGACAGGGTTAATCGGCGGCTACACCTTC. Translation gives CASSSVGTGLIGGYTF.

The rearrangement uses TRBV7-9 and TRBJ2-7; no clear D gene. The germline V gene encodes CDR1 SEHNR and CDR2 FQNEAQ (reference sequence). The CDR3 length is 11 residues. The germline V and J ends were trimmed by 3 bases and 7 bases, with 7 bases remaining between them. The CDR3 coding sequence is TGTGCCAGCAGCTTGTATGTGGAGCAGTACTTC. This sequence encodes CASSLYVEQYF.

This chain joins TRBV7-3 and TRBJ2-7; 9 positions agree with TRBD1. Germline CDR1 and CDR2: SGHTA and FQGTGA. With V trimmed by 4 bases and J by 3 bases, 4 bases remained unmatched. This CDR3 region has 14 residues. The DNA for the CDR3 is TGTGCCAGCAGCTCGGGACAGGGAGTCTACGAGCAGTACTTC. It translates to CASSSGQGVYEQYF.

This chain uses TRBV11-2 with TRBJ1-4, with D perhaps matching TRBD1 (5 bases). The V end was cut by 1 base, the J end by 7 bases, with 13 bases between. CDR3 length equals 15 residues. Per germline, CDR1 SGHAT and CDR2 FQNNGV. Written as DNA, the CDR3 is TGTGCCAGCAGCTTAGTGGCATTGGGGGGTGAAAAACTGTTTTTT. Translated, it gives CASSLVALGGEKLFF.

The chain recombines TRBV18 with TRBJ1-2; maybe TRBD1 (5 bases). This CDR3 region has 17 residues. Germline V CDR1 and CDR2: KGHSH, LQKENI. Trimming pared 3 bases from V and 6 bases from J, leaving 23 bases between. The CDR3, as DNA: TGTGCCAGCTCACCCCTAATATCAGGGACTGGGGAGGATGGCTACACCTTC. It codes for CASSPLISGTGEDGYTF.

The V gene is TRBV7-9, the J gene TRBJ1-3; weak D call: TRBD1 (5 bases). Germline values: CDR1 SEHNR, CDR2 FQNEAQ (reference sequence). Trimming left V 5 bases short and J 8 bases short, with 16 bases between. The CDR3 spans 14 residues. The CDR3 DNA follows: TGTGCCAGCAGCCTGGGGCAGGTGGCGGACACCATATATTTT. Protein sequence: CASSLGQVADTIYF. Complete variable domain (other parts from reference TRBV7-9 and TRBJ1-3): DTGVSQNPRHKITKRGQNVTFRCDPISEHNRLYWYRQTLGQGPEFLTYFQNEAQLEKSRLLSDRFSAERPKGSFSTLEIQRTEQGDSAMYLCASSLGQVADTIYFGEGSWLTVV.

V is TRBV30 and J is TRBJ2-5; D uncertain. The CDR3 loop spans 13 amino acids. Looked up from germline, CDR1 is GTSNPN and CDR2 is SVGIG (reference sequence). Trimming left V 0 bases short and J 1 base short, with 6 bases between. The CDR3 spells CAWSVGSQETQYF. In DNA, the CDR3 is TGTGCCTGGAGTGTAGGCAGCCAAGAGACCCAGTACTTC.